These 20 T cell receptor beta chains share one sample of origin, sequenced in a study of shared clonotypes between healthy human individuals (dated by TCRdb to 2020 to 2022). The library was made by the immunoSEQ multiplex PCR assay. This immuneACCESS table, as held by TCRdb, lists in-frame sequences with V and J called but not all clones. Of the missing ones, under half trace to an unresolved V gene in checked studies; the others have no known cause. The sample table holds approximately 500,000 clones, of which more than 65% were seen once. Roughly 13% of the sample comes from the top ten. Sequenced sample: PBMCs. Source of these receptors: a woman between 40 and 50 years old in good health. Some clones in this sample may be carry-over from other donors' samples.

This clone was observed a single time. J is TRBJ1-4 and V is TRBV6-5, with D possibly matching TRBD1 (5 bases). The length of the CDR3 is 15 residues. Deletions cut 5 bases from V and 5 bases from J, with 15 bases between. The V gene's germline CDR1 is MNHEY and CDR2 SVGAGI. The DNA of the CDR3 is TGTGCCAGCAGTGCGACGGGACCACGAAATGAAAAACTGTTTTTT. Protein: CASSATGPRNEKLFF.

Notes on this clone: A far larger clone is just one base off, so this is likely a read error. The CDR3 DNA reads as TGTGACAGCAGCTTAAGTTCACTAGATGGTGAGACCCAGTACTTC. Translation gives CDSSLSSLDGETQYF. This chain uses TRBV11-2 with TRBJ2-5; D may be TRBD2 (5 bases). The CDR3 is made up of 15 amino acids. From germline, CDR1 is SGHAT and CDR2 FQNNGV.

The genes are TRBV5-6 and TRBJ2-7; TRBD2 agrees at 7 bases. V trimming: 4 bases; J trimming: 0 bases; junction bases outside the gene matches: 10. The CDR3 is made up of 16 amino acids. The V gene's germline CDR1 is SGHDT and CDR2 YYEEEE. The CDR3 loop reads CASSPRLAVSSYEQYF. The CDR3 coding sequence is TGTGCCAGCAGCCCTCGCCTAGCGGTGAGCTCCTACGAGCAGTACTTC.

Comment on this clone: A far larger clone is off by one base, so a read error is likely. This rearrangement joins TRBV11-2 to TRBJ2-1; D uncertain. Germline V gene lookup returns CDR1 SGHAT and CDR2 FQNNGV. This CDR3 has 13 residues. The CDR3 sequence: CASSLTKGREQLF. The CDR3 DNA reads TGTGCCAGCAGCTTGACGAAGGGTCGCGAGCAGCTCTTC.

On this clone: One base separates it from a far larger clone, so it is likely a read error. The rearrangement uses TRBV28 and TRBJ2-3, with TRBD2 matching over 9 bases. This CDR3 has 14 residues. Germline V gene data show CDR1 as MDHEN and CDR2 as SYDVKM. In DNA form, the CDR3 reads TGTGCCTGCAGTCCGGGACTAGCATTTGATACGCAGTATTTT. Translated: CACSPGLAFDTQYF.

The chain has TRBV27 and TRBJ2-7; D gene unclear. This CDR3 has 13 residues. V was pared by 4 bases and J by 3 bases, with 10 bases between. Germline lookup yields CDR1 MNHEY and CDR2 SMNVEV (reference sequence). CDR3 residues: CASSSTFNYEQYF. The CDR3 DNA reads as TGTGCCAGCAGTTCCACATTTAACTACGAGCAGTACTTC.

V usage is TRBV19 and J usage is TRBJ1-4; D is perhaps TRBD1 (5 bases). The CDR3 is 14 residues long. Deletions cut 6 bases from V and 10 bases from J, with 18 bases between. Germline values: CDR1 LNHDA, CDR2 SQIVND (reference sequence). The CDR3: CASSPLGPEPKLFF. CDR3 nucleotides: TGTGCCAGTAGCCCTCTGGGGCCCGAACCAAAACTGTTTTTT.

CDR3 amino acids: CASSLVGLAGTDTQYF. The DNA of the CDR3 is TGTGCCAGCAGCTTAGTAGGTCTAGCGGGCACAGATACGCAGTATTTT. V gene TRBV7-8 combines with J gene TRBJ2-3; 7 positions match TRBD2. The germline V gene encodes CDR1 SGHVS and CDR2 FQNEAQ. The junction had 5 bases not matched to a gene; V was cut back by 1 base and J by 1 base. This CDR3 has 16 residues.

This rearrangement joins TRBV5-5 to TRBJ1-3, with TRBD1 matching over 8 bases. Germline loops: CDR1 SGHKS, CDR2 YYEKEE (reference sequence). The CDR3 consists of 14 residues. V lost 2 bases and J lost 4; bases outside the gene matches: 2. The CDR3 spells CASSFWTGGNTIYF. CDR3 DNA sequence: TGTGCCAGCAGCTTCTGGACAGGGGGAAACACCATATATTTT.

The rearrangement uses TRBV4-2 and TRBJ2-3; D is tentatively TRBD1 or TRBD2 (5 bases each). Germline V CDR1 and CDR2: LGHNA, YNFKEQ. V was trimmed by 0 bases and J by 5 bases, leaving 15 bases between them. This CDR3 contains 16 residues. CDR3 region: CASSQDFEGWGDTQYF. For the CDR3, the DNA is TGTGCCAGCAGCCAAGATTTTGAGGGGTGGGGAGATACGCAGTATTTT.

The chain joins TRBV2 to TRBJ2-1; TRBD1 or TRBD2 may be the D gene (6 bases each). Trimming left V 6 bases short and J 15 bases short, with 18 bases between. Germline CDR1 and CDR2: SNHLY and FYNNEI. The CDR3 is 12 residues long. CDR3 protein: CASRLEGGWSFF. The CDR3 coding sequence is TGTGCCAGCAGGTTGGAGGGGGGTTGGTCGTTCTTC.

This chain links TRBV5-1 with TRBJ1-1, with D tentatively TRBD1 (6 bases). This CDR3 is 15 amino acids long. V was pared by 2 bases and J by 6 bases, with 17 bases between. Germline lookup yields CDR1 SGHRS and CDR2 YFSETQ. The CDR3 DNA reads TGCGCCAGCAGCTTTGTTTCAGGGGAACGATCTGAAGCTTTCTTT. Its protein is CASSFVSGERSEAFF. The full variable domain, completed using reference TRBV5-1 and TRBJ1-1, is KAGVTQTPRYLIKTRGQQVTLSCSPISGHRSVSWYQQTPGQGLQFLFEYFSETQRNKGNFPGRFSGRQFSNSRSEMNVSTLELGDSALYLCASSFVSGERSEAFFGQGTRLTVV.

V gene TRBV2 combines with J gene TRBJ1-5; D is undetermined. The CDR3 contains 14 residues. The V gene's germline CDR1 is SNHLY and CDR2 FYNNEI. Trimming removed 3 bases at V and 3 bases at J, with 9 bases between. In DNA, the CDR3 is TGTGCCAGCAGTGACAGAACACACAATCAGCCCCAGCATTTT. Translation gives CASSDRTHNQPQHF.

The chain has TRBV5-1 and TRBJ2-5, with D hard to call. Near its end, the DNA agrees better with TRBJ2-7, so the J call may be wrong. The CDR3 contains 14 residues. The germline gives CDR1 SGHRS, CDR2 YFSETQ. The CDR3 is CASSPDTDSYEQYF. The CDR3 DNA reads TGCGCCAGCAGCCCAGACACGGACTCCTACGAGCAGTACTTC.

In regard to this clone: A far larger clone is only one base removed, so a read error is likely. Other DNA sequences in the sample encode the same CDR3. This chain uses TRBV7-9 with TRBJ1-5; no reliable D call. Germline loops: CDR1 SEHNR, CDR2 FQNEAQ (reference sequence). This CDR3 is 13 amino acids long. The CDR3 spells CASSPQGGQPQHF. DNA for the CDR3: TGCGCCAGCAGCCCCCAAGGAGGGCAGCCCCAGCATTTT.

This sequence joins TRBV19 and TRBJ2-2, with D tentatively TRBD1 (6 bases). The V gene lost 4 bases and the J gene lost 6 bases, with 15 bases spanning the gap. In germline, CDR1 is LNHDA, CDR2 SQIVND (reference sequence). The length of the CDR3 is 15 residues. In DNA form, the CDR3 reads TGTGCCAGTAGTAGGCAGGGGAGTATCGCCGGGGAGCTGTTTTTT. Its translation: CASSRQGSIAGELFF.

The chain has TRBV5-5 and TRBJ1-2, with D possibly TRBD1 on 5 matching bases. The CDR3 extends over 13 amino acids. The germline CDR1 and CDR2 sequences are SGHKS and YYEKEE (reference sequence). Trimming pared 0 bases from V and 5 bases from J, leaving 8 bases between. CDR3 sequence: CASSLVQGYGYTF. CDR3 coding DNA: TGTGCCAGCAGCTTGGTCCAGGGATATGGCTACACCTTC.

The chain links TRBV6-6 to TRBJ1-1; D ambiguous. Germline loops: CDR1 MNHNY, CDR2 SVGAGI (reference sequence). CDR3 length: 14 amino acids. V was cut by 2 bases and J by 5 bases, with 12 bases left in between. CDR3 DNA: TGTGCCAGCAGTTACAATGAGGGTATGACTGAAGCTTTCTTT. Its translation: CASSYNEGMTEAFF.

J is TRBJ1-3 and V is TRBV18; D gene uncertain. This CDR3 comprises 12 residues. The V and J ends lost 5 bases and 0 bases respectively, with 2 bases between them. The germline gives CDR1 KGHSH, CDR2 LQKENI. The CDR3 region has the DNA TGTGCCAGCTCAAACTCTGGAAACACCATATATTTT. Translation gives CASSNSGNTIYF.

The chain is built from TRBV19 and TRBJ2-3; TRBD2 agrees at 8 bases. CDR3 length: 14 residues. Unmatched junction bases numbered 3, after V lost 3 bases and J lost 4 bases. Germline assignment: CDR1 LNHDA and CDR2 SQIVND (reference sequence). CDR3 nucleotides: TGTGCCAGTAGTATTGGAGCGGGAGCAGATACGCAGTATTTT. This encodes CASSIGAGADTQYF.